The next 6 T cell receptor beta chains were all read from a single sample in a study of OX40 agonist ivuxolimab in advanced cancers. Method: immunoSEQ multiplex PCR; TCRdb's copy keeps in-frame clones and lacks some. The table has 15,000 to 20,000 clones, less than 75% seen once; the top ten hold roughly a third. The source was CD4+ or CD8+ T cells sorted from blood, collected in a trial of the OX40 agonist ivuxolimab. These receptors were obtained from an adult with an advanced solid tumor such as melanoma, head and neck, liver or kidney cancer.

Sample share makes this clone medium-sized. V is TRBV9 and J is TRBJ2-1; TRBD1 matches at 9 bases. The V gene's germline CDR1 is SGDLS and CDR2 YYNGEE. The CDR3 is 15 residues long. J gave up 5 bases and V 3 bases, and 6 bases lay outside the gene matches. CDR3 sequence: CASSEGQGRNNEQFF. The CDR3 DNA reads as TGTGCCAGCAGCGAAGGACAGGGGCGAAACAATGAGCAGTTCTTC.

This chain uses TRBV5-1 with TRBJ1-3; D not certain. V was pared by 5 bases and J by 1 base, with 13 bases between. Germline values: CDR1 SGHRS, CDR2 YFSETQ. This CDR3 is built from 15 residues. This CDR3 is CASSHGESSGNTIYF. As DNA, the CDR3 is TGCGCCAGCAGTCACGGGGAGTCGTCTGGAAACACCATATATTTT.

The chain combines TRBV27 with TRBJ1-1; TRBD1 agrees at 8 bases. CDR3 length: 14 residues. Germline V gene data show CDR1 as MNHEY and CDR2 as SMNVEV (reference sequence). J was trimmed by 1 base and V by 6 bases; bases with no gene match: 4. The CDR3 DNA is TGTGCCAGCAGAGACAGGGGCACGAACACTGAAGCTTTCTTT. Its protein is CASRDRGTNTEAFF.

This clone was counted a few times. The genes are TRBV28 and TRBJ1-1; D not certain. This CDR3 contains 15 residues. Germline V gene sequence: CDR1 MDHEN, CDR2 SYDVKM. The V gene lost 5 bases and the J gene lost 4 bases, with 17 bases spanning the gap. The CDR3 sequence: CASSPWAGRRTEAFF. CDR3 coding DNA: TGTGCCAGCAGTCCATGGGCTGGAAGGCGCACTGAAGCTTTCTTT.

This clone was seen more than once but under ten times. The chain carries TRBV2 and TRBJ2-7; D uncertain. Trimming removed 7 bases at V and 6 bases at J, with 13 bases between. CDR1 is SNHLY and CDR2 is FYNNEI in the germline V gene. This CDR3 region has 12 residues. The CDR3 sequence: CASTSIESEQYF. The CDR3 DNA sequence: TGTGCCAGCACCTCTATAGAGTCCGAGCAGTACTTC.

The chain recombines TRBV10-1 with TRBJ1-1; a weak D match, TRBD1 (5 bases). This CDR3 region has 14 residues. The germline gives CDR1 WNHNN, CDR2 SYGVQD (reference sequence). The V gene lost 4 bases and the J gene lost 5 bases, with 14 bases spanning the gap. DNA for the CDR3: TGCGCCAGCAGTGCCCGCGGGGGGAGGACTGAAGCTTTCTTT. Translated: CASSARGGRTEAFF.